The clone carrying this T cell receptor (beta chain) was seen at least ten times. Its antigen is unidentified. The CDR3 has 16 residues. The J segment lost 4 bases and the V segment lost 6 bases, leaving 12 bases of the junction unmatched. Germline CDR1 and CDR2: DFQATT and SNEGSKA (reference sequence). The sample originates from a study of read filtering for tumor transcriptome and immune sequencing. Study information: DNase treatment preceded whole-transcriptome library preparation.

General study points: The CD138-negative fraction was mixed bone marrow immune cells, not pure T cells. Without single-read clonotypes, shared clonotype proportions correlated more between IR-seq and RNA-seq.

From 350 to 500 ng of RNA, a library with molecular barcoded alpha/delta and beta/gamma adaptors was made. TCRdb reprocessed the reads with MiXCR, giving one entry per CDR3 protein. The profile covers approximately 40,000 distinct CDR3 sequences, with around 13% appearing a single time and around 20% taken by the ten largest. This clonotype was sampled from a donor aged 40 or over with multiple myeloma. Sequencing was carried out using a population of CD138-negative cells sorted from bone marrow. The chain uses TRBV20-1 and TRBJ2-6; 7 bases map to TRBD1. CDR3 sequence reads: CSAAWDSLVGANVLTF. The CDR3 nucleotides are TGCAGTGCGGCCTGGGACAGTCTGGTCGGGGCCAACGTCCTGACTTTC.